One and the same sample provided the 18 T cell receptor beta chains below, sequenced in a study of human thymus T cells. Data came from immunoSEQ multiplex PCR; TCRdb stores just in-frame clones and leaves some out. The profile shows about 130,000 clones, about 95% of them singletons. Resected material from corrective heart surgery provided the thymus tissue analysed. The sample comprised thymus tissue. The receptors originated from a boy less than two years old with a congenital heart defect but otherwise immunologically healthy.

The CDR3, as DNA: TGTGCCAGCAGCCTGGGACAGGGGCGCACTGAAGCTTTCTTT. Translation gives CASSLGQGRTEAFF. The chain links TRBV13 to TRBJ1-1; 10 bases fit TRBD1. The V gene end was trimmed by 5 bases and the J gene end by 4 bases; junction bases not matched to a gene: 4. Germline V gives CDR1 PRHDT, CDR2 FYEKMQ (reference sequence). The CDR3 sequence is 14 residues long.

The chain has TRBV4-3 and TRBJ2-1; D unclear. Germline CDR1 LGHNA, CDR2 YSLEER. Deletions cut 1 base from V and 6 bases from J, with 10 bases between. The length of the CDR3 is 14 residues. The CDR3, as DNA: TGCGCCAGCAGCCAAGTTTACGTGCCCAATGAGCAGTTCTTC. Translated: CASSQVYVPNEQFF.

This sequence joins TRBV7-2 and TRBJ1-1; 8 nucleotides line up with TRBD1. Germline V CDR1 and CDR2: SGHTA, FQGNSA. This CDR3 spans 16 amino acids. The V and J ends lost 5 bases and 0 bases, in that order; junction bases with no gene match: 8. The chain's CDR3 is CASSARTGRMNTEAFF. CDR3 DNA sequence: TGTGCCAGCAGCGCCCGGACAGGGAGGATGAACACTGAAGCTTTCTTT.

The V and J genes are TRBV10-1 and TRBJ2-7; maybe TRBD2 (5 bases). Trimming took 0 bases from V and 2 from J, leaving 20 bases between them. Germline CDR1 reads WNHNN; CDR2 reads SYGVQD (reference sequence). CDR3 size: 18 residues. CDR3 loop: CASSESPGMRENAYEQYF. Here the CDR3 DNA reads TGCGCCAGCAGTGAGTCTCCGGGTATGAGGGAAAATGCCTACGAGCAGTACTTC.

The chain recombines TRBV5-1 with TRBJ2-1; TRBD2 matches 12 bases. The CDR3 runs 14 residues. CDR1 and CDR2 from the germline V gene are SGHRS and YFSETQ. V was pared by 3 bases and J by 10 bases, with 5 bases of the junction left unmatched. CDR3 sequence reads: CASSWTSGIWEQFF. CDR3 coding DNA: TGCGCCAGCAGCTGGACTAGCGGGATTTGGGAGCAGTTCTTC. The whole variable domain, remainder taken from reference TRBV5-1 and TRBJ2-1, is KAGVTQTPRYLIKTRGQQVTLSCSPISGHRSVSWYQQTPGQGLQFLFEYFSETQRNKGNFPGRFSGRQFSNSRSEMNVSTLELGDSALYLCASSWTSGIWEQFFGPGTRLTVL.

The chain has TRBV28 and TRBJ1-5; D is unclear. The CDR3 runs to 14 residues. V lost 3 bases, J lost 4 bases, and 10 bases lay in between. From germline, CDR1 is MDHEN and CDR2 SYDVKM. The CDR3, as DNA: TGTGCCAGCAGTTTCGACGGACCGAATCAGCCCCAGCATTTT. Translating gives CASSFDGPNQPQHF.

The chain uses TRBV10-1 and TRBJ2-7; D is ambiguous. Trimming cost V 10 bases and J 2 bases, with 12 bases left between them. The CDR3 consists of 12 residues. CDR1 WNHNN and CDR2 SYGVQD come from the germline V gene (reference sequence). The CDR3 DNA reads TGCGCCACCCCGCTACACCCCTACGAGCAGTACTTC. Encoded protein: CATPLHPYEQYF.

This rearrangement joins TRBV6-5 to TRBJ2-7; D is ambiguous. Germline assignment: CDR1 MNHEY and CDR2 SVGAGI. Trimming removed 1 base from V and 2 bases from J, with 15 bases in between. CDR3 length: 16 amino acids. The CDR3 region is CASSYFPPRAPYEQYF. In nucleotides, the CDR3 is TGTGCCAGCAGTTACTTCCCACCCCGGGCCCCCTACGAGCAGTACTTC.

V is TRBV7-2 and J is TRBJ1-5; TRBD1 aligns across 7 bases. Germline values: CDR1 SGHTA, CDR2 FQGNSA. Unmatched junction bases numbered 18, after V lost 3 bases and J lost 4 bases. The CDR3 has 19 residues. CDR3 sequence: CASSFGVRDSGFGNQPQHF. The CDR3 region has the DNA TGTGCCAGCAGCTTTGGAGTCCGGGACAGCGGTTTTGGGAATCAGCCCCAGCATTTT.

V usage is TRBV10-1 and J usage is TRBJ2-3; D may correspond to TRBD1 or TRBD2 (5 bases each). CDR1 and CDR2 from the germline V gene are WNHNN and SYGVQD (reference sequence). CDR3 size: 21 residues. V dropped 3 bases and J dropped 2 bases, with 30 bases sitting between them. The CDR3 spells CASSDTPSRDPYLNVTDTQYF. In DNA form, the CDR3 reads TGCGCCAGCAGTGATACCCCGAGCCGGGACCCATACCTAAATGTCACAGATACGCAGTATTTT.

The chain links TRBV2 to TRBJ1-6; D unclear. The V end lost 5 bases, the J end lost 4 bases, and 6 bases lay between the germline ends. Germline values: CDR1 SNHLY, CDR2 FYNNEI. The CDR3 totals 13 residues. CDR3 nucleotides: TGTGCCAGCAGTCTACCTTATAATTCACCCCTCCACTTT. Amino acid sequence: CASSLPYNSPLHF.

V and J are TRBV25-1 and TRBJ2-2; 8 nucleotides align to TRBD2. Trimming cost V 3 bases and J 6 bases; bases outside gene matches: 6. The CDR3 is 15 residues long. Germline CDR1 is MGHDK and CDR2 is SYGVNS. CDR3 nucleotides: TGTGCCAGCAGTGAGTCGGGGGGGCGCGCCGGGGAGCTGTTTTTT. The encoded protein is CASSESGGRAGELFF.

In nucleotides, the CDR3 is TGTGCCAGCAGTTTCGCCGAGGGAAATGGCTACACCTTC. Translation: CASSFAEGNGYTF. The chain is built from TRBV28 and TRBJ1-2; no reliable D call. CDR1 is MDHEN and CDR2 is SYDVKM in the germline V gene. The CDR3 runs 13 residues. Trimming cost V 3 bases and J 6 bases, with 11 bases left between them.

This rearrangement joins TRBV7-4 to TRBJ2-3; weak D call: TRBD2 (5 bases). The CDR3 length is 13 residues. Trimming pared 7 bases from V and 10 bases from J, leaving 18 bases between. Germline V gene data show CDR1 as SGHVT and CDR2 as SQSDAQ. This chain's CDR3 is CASTRLPSKAQYF. CDR3 DNA: TGTGCCAGCACTAGGCTTCCTAGCAAGGCGCAGTATTTT.

The rearrangement joins TRBV7-2 to TRBJ2-7; 10 nucleotides agree with TRBD2. The CDR3 covers 18 residues. Germline V CDR1 and CDR2: SGHTA, FQGNSA. Germline trimming cut 5 bases from V and 3 bases from J; bases unmatched to any gene: 16. This chain's CDR3 is CASSPRVAGGPEFYEQYF. Here the CDR3 DNA reads TGTGCCAGCAGCCCACGGGTAGCGGGGGGTCCCGAATTCTACGAGCAGTACTTC.

The chain uses TRBV27 and TRBJ1-6, with 8 positions matching TRBD1. CDR3 length: 16 residues. Per germline, CDR1 MNHEY and CDR2 SMNVEV (reference sequence). V dropped 6 bases and J dropped 5; count of bases not matched to a gene: 9. The CDR3 DNA follows: TGTGCCAGCAGACAGGGGGGCACTGGCGATAATTCACCCCTCCACTTT. Protein product: CASRQGGTGDNSPLHF.

The chain joins TRBV10-1 to TRBJ2-1, with D possibly being TRBD1 (5 bases). Germline V gene data show CDR1 as WNHNN and CDR2 as SYGVQD (reference sequence). The CDR3 extends over 15 amino acids. Trimming cost V 4 bases and J 0 bases, with 10 bases left between them. The chain's CDR3 is CASSGGYSSYNEQFF. For the CDR3, the DNA is TGCGCCAGCAGTGGGGGCTATAGCTCCTACAATGAGCAGTTCTTC.

The V call is TRBV5-1, the J call TRBJ2-3; TRBD2 matches 13 bases. Germline V gives CDR1 SGHRS, CDR2 YFSETQ. This CDR3 is built from 19 residues. V lost 4 bases to trimming and J lost 2 bases; unmatched junction nucleotides: 13. The DNA of the CDR3 is TGCGCCAGCAGCCCCCAAGGACTAGCGGGGGCCCTTTCCACAGATACGCAGTATTTT. This translates into CASSPQGLAGALSTDTQYF.